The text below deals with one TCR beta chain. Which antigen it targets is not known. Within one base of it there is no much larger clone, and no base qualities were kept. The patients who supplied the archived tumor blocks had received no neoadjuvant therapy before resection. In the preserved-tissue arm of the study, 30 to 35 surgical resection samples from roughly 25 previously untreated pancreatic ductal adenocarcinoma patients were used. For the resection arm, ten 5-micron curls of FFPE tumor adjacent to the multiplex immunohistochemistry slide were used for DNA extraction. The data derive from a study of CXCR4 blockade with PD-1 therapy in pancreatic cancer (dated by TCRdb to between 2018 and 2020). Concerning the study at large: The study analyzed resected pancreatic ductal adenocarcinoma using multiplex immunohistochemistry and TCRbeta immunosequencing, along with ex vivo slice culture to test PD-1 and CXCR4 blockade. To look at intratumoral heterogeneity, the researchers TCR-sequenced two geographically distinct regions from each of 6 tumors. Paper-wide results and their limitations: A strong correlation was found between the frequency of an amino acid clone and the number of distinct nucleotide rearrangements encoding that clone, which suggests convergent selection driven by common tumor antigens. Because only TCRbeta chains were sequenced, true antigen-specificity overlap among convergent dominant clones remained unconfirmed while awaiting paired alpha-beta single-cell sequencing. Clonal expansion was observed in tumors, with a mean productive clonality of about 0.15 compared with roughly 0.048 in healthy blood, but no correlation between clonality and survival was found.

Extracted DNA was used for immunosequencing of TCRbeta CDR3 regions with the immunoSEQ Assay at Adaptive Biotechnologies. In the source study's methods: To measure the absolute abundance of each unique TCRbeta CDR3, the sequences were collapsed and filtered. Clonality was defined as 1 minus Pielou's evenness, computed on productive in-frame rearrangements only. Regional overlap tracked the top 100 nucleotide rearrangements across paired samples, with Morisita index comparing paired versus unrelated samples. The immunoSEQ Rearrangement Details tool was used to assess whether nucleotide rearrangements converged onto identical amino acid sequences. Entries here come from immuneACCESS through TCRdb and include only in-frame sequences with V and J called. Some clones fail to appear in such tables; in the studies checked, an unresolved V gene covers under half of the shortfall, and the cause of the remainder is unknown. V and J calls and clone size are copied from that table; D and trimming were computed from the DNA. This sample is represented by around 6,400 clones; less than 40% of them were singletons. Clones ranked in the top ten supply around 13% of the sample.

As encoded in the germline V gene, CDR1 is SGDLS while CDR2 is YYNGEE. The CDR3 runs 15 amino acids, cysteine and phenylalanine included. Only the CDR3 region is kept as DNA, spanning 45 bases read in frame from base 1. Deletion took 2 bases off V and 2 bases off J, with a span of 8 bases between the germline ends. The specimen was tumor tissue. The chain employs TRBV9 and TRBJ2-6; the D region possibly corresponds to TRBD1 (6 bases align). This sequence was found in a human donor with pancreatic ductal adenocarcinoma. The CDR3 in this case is CASSVTGTGANVLTF. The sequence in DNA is TGTGCCAGCAGCGTCACAGGGACTGGGGCCAACGTCCTGACTTTC.